This is a list of T cell receptor beta chains from one sample in a study of vaccination effects on CD4 cells after COVID-19. The data were produced by immunoSEQ multiplex PCR, yet TCRdb's version contains in-frame clones alone and is incomplete. The profile covers about 45,000 clones, with approximately 72% appearing a single time and 25% to 30% taken by the ten largest. Their antigens are not known. Specimen: CD4+ T cells from PBMCs cultured with a peptide pool, collected before COVID-19 vaccination. The receptors derive from a human donor who had a prior SARS-CoV-2 infection. Each CDR3 is given with its conserved first and last residue. A D gene is named only where the DNA matches it firmly. Clone size, where shown, is once, few, many, or a class for clones that have expanded.

-,TRBJ2-1,TRBV5-1,-,TGCGCCAGCAGACCCGGACACTACAATGAGCAGTTCTTC,CASRPGHYNEQFF
-,TRBJ2-5,TRBV2,-,TGTGCCAGCAGGAGGGGGGGCTACGAGACCCAGTACTTC,CASRRGGYETQYF
-,TRBJ2-1,TRBV10-3,TRBD2,TGTGCCATCAGCCTAGCGGGAGAAGGTGAGCAGTTCTTC,CAISLAGEGEQFF
-,TRBJ1-2,TRBV18,-,TGTGCCAGCTCCTCAGTGGGCAGGGTCAACTATGGCTACACCTTC,CASSSVGRVNYGYTF
few,TRBJ2-1,TRBV24-1,TRBD1,TGTGCCACCAGTGATTTTAATCTGGGTTGGGACAGGCCTAATGAGCAGTTCTTC,CATSDFNLGWDRPNEQFF
few,TRBJ1-1,TRBV5-4,-,TGTGCCAGCAGTTCGGCCGGGAGGCGGGCTGAAGCTTTCTTT,CASSSAGRRAEAFF
-,TRBJ2-3,TRBV5-1,TRBD1,TGCGCCAGCAGCTTGATGGGACAGGGCAACACAGATACGCAGTATTTT,CASSLMGQGNTDTQYF
-,TRBJ1-6,TRBV6-2/TRBV6-3,TRBD1,TGTGCCAGCAGCCTCGACAGGGATGATTCACCCCTCCACTTT,CASSLDRDDSPLHF
-,TRBJ2-7,TRBV27,-,TGTGCCAGCAGTTCTCACTATCCTATGAACGAGCAGTACTTC,CASSSHYPMNEQYF
-,TRBJ2-3,TRBV5-6,-,TGTGCCAGCAGCTTGGGCGTCACGCTCACAGATACGCAGTATTTT,CASSLGVTLTDTQYF
few,TRBJ1-6,TRBV4-1,-,TGCGCCAGCAGCCAAGATCTGGCAGATTCTTATTCACCCCTCCACTTT,CASSQDLADSYSPLHF
-,TRBJ1-6,TRBV6-5,-,TGTGCCAGCAGTTACCTGGGGGCGTTTTTAAATTCACCCCTCCACTTT,CASSYLGAFLNSPLHF
-,TRBJ1-3,TRBV9,TRBD1,TGTGCCAGCAGCGTAGACAGGGGAGGAAACACCATATATTTT,CASSVDRGGNTIYF
-,TRBJ2-1,TRBV10-3,-,TGTGCCATCTCCCCGGGACGTCTACGAACCAGTTCCAATTTCGGGCAGTTCTTC,CAISPGRLRTSSNFGQFF
-,TRBJ2-7,TRBV5-1,-,TGCGCCAGCAGCTTGCAACTAGCATCCTACGAGCAGTACTTC,CASSLQLASYEQYF
-,TRBJ1-3,TRBV3-1/TRBV3-2,-,TGTGCCGGCCGCATGCTCCTCTCTGGAAACACCATATATTTT,CAGRMLLSGNTIYF
-,TRBJ1-1,TRBV2,-,TGTGCCAGTACCCGGGGCGTAAACACTGAAGCTTTCTTT,CASTRGVNTEAFF
-,TRBJ2-3,TRBV4-1,TRBD2,TGCGCCAGCAGCCAAGTCTTAGATACAGGACTAGCCAAAGATACGCAGTATTTT,CASSQVLDTGLAKDTQYF
-,TRBJ2-7,TRBV7-3,-,TGTGCCAGCAGCTTAATTGGCAGGGACGAGCAGTACTTC,CASSLIGRDEQYF
-,TRBJ2-1,TRBV10-3,TRBD2,TGTGCCACTAGCGGGCGTTCTATAATTTACCCCTACAATGAGCAGTTCTTC,CATSGRSIIYPYNEQFF
-,TRBJ2-1,TRBV5-4,TRBD2,TGTGCCAGCAGCGGGCGCGGGGGGTTCGACTACAATGAGCAGTTCTTC,CASSGRGGFDYNEQFF
-,TRBJ2-7,TRBV6-2/TRBV6-3,TRBD1,TGTGCCAGCAGTTGGACAGGGGTTGAACGGCAGTACTTC,CASSWTGVERQYF
once,TRBJ2-3,TRBV7-8,-,TGTGCCAGCAGCTTCTGGGTAGCTACAGATACGCAGTATTTT,CASSFWVATDTQYF
-,TRBJ2-5,TRBV7-2,-,TGTGCCAGCAGCTTATATGGGGGCCGGAGAACCCAGTACTTC,CASSLYGGRRTQYF
-,TRBJ1-3,TRBV2,-,TGTGCCAGCTCGGGGTTCTCTGGAAACACCATATATTTT,CASSGFSGNTIYF
-,TRBJ1-2,TRBV28,-,TGTGCCAGCAGGACTTCATATGGCTACACCTTC,CASRTSYGYTF
-,TRBJ2-3,TRBV9,TRBD2,TGTGCCAGCAGCGTAGTGGCGGGAGGCATCACAGATACGCAGTATTTT,CASSVVAGGITDTQYF
-,TRBJ2-7,TRBV11-2,-,TGTGCCAGCAGCGGCACTAGGGGATCCTACGAGCAGTACTTC,CASSGTRGSYEQYF
few,TRBJ2-2,TRBV9,-,TGTGCCAGCAGCGTAGTGGGGGCCCCCGGGGAGCTGTTTTTT,CASSVVGAPGELFF
-,TRBJ2-1,TRBV15,-,TGTGCCACCTTGGTGGGCGCGGAGCAGTTCTTC,CATLVGAEQFF
-,TRBJ1-5,TRBV12-3/TRBV12-4,-,TGTGCCAGCAGCAGCAGACATCAGCCCCAGCATTTT,CASSSRHQPQHF
few,TRBJ1-2,TRBV15,TRBD1,TGTGCCACCAGCAGGGGGGACAGGTATAACTATGGCTACACCTTC,CATSRGDRYNYGYTF
few,TRBJ2-2,TRBV6-5,-,TGTGCCAGCACCCGCCCGGGTGGGGGCGGGGAGCTGTTTTTT,CASTRPGGGGELFF
few,TRBJ1-5,TRBV4-2,TRBD1,TGTGCCAGCAGCCAAGATTGGCGGACAGGTTTACATTTT,CASSQDWRTGLHF
-,TRBJ2-2,TRBV11-2,TRBD1,TGTGCCAGCAGCTCCCTACTCCGGGACAGGGATAACACCGGGGAGCTGTTTTTT,CASSSLLRDRDNTGELFF
-,TRBJ2-3,TRBV13,-,TGTGCCAGCAGCTCCGATACCAGGACTGGGGCTCAACGAGATACGCAGTATTTT,CASSSDTRTGAQRDTQYF
-,TRBJ2-1,TRBV5-1,-,TGCGCCAGCAGCTTCACCCCCGGGGCCAGCTCCTACAATGAGCAGTTCTTC,CASSFTPGASSYNEQFF
once,TRBJ2-7,TRBV7-2,-,TGTGCCAGCAGCGTTACCAGGGTCTGGGGACACTACGAGCAGTACTTC,CASSVTRVWGHYEQYF
-,TRBJ1-3,TRBV5-1,TRBD1,TGCGCCAGCAGCCTTGAACAGGGGCCTGGAAACACCATATATTTT,CASSLEQGPGNTIYF
-,TRBJ1-1,TRBV2,-,TGTGCCAGCAGTGAACAGGGACCCGGGGCTTTCTTT,CASSEQGPGAFF
-,TRBJ2-7,TRBV11-3,-,TGTGCCAGCAGCTTAACAGGACGTAAAAACGAGCAGTACTTC,CASSLTGRKNEQYF
-,TRBJ1-1,TRBV18,TRBD1,TGTGCCAGCTCACGCGGGACAGGAGGGAACACTGAAGCTTTCTTT,CASSRGTGGNTEAFF
once,TRBJ1-4,TRBV6-5,TRBD1,TGTGCCAGCAGTTATGGACAGGGTCGGGAAAAACTGTTTTTT,CASSYGQGREKLFF
-,TRBJ2-3,TRBV29-1,-,TGCAGCGTTAAGGCGGCATCATCGACAGATACGCAGTATTTT,CSVKAASSTDTQYF
-,TRBJ2-7,TRBV6-1,-,TGTGCCAGCAGTGAAGCTCCCGGCCCAGGTTACGAGCAGTACTTC,CASSEAPGPGYEQYF
hyperexpanded,TRBJ2-7,TRBV6-5,-,TGTGCCAGCAGTTCAACAGGGTTTTCCTCCTACGAGCAGTACTTC,CASSSTGFSSYEQYF
few,TRBJ2-2,TRBV1,-,TGCACCAGCAGCCAAGATAGGTCTAGCGGGAGGGACAGAAACACCGGGGAGCTGTTTTTT,CTSSQDRSSGRDRNTGELFF
-,TRBJ2-1,TRBV7-9,-,TGTGCCAGCAGCTTAGAGGGGGTTGGCTACAATGAGCAGTTCTTC,CASSLEGVGYNEQFF
-,TRBJ2-7,TRBV7-9,TRBD2,TGTGCCAGCAGCTTAGACGGCGGGAGCTACGAGCAGTACTTC,CASSLDGGSYEQYF
few,TRBJ2-3,TRBV9,-,TGTGCCAGCAGCGTAGCATTTACCTCCACAGATACGCAGTATTTT,CASSVAFTSTDTQYF
-,TRBJ1-5,TRBV6-4,-,TGTGCCAGCAGTGACTGCAGGACAGCTAGCAATCAGCCCCAGCATTTT,CASSDCRTASNQPQHF
-,TRBJ2-4,TRBV21-1,-,TGTGCCAGCAGCAAGAAGTACTTC,CASSKKYF
-,TRBJ1-5,TRBV30,-,TGTGCCTGGAGTGTACGGCGCAATCAGCCCCAGCATTTT,CAWSVRRNQPQHF
-,TRBJ1-5,TRBV27,-,TGTGCCAGCAGTTTATTACGCGATCAGCCCCAGCATTTT,CASSLLRDQPQHF
-,TRBJ1-3,TRBV9,TRBD1,TGTGCCAGCAGCGTAGTTCCCCAGGACAGGGGTGGAAACACCATATATTTT,CASSVVPQDRGGNTIYF